The 25 T cell receptor beta chains reported below all come from one sample, sequenced in a study of STAT5B mutations in CD4+ large granular lymphocyte leukemia. The method was immunoSEQ multiplex PCR; TCRdb's version includes in-frame clones alone and lacks a portion of them. The sample lists around 34,000 clones, around four fifths occurring once. Specimen: CD4+ T cells from blood buffy coats. These receptors were obtained from a human donor in good health.

This clone appeared a few times. V usage is TRBV7-6 and J usage is TRBJ2-1, with 10 bases aligning to TRBD2. This CDR3 is built from 16 residues. CDR1 and CDR2 (germline): SGHVS, FNYEAQ. V lost 1 base and J lost 6; bases outside the gene matches: 6. Here the CDR3 reads CASSLESASGSNEQFF. The CDR3 DNA sequence: TGTGCCAGCAGCTTAGAGTCGGCTAGCGGGAGCAATGAGCAGTTCTTC.

The V call is TRBV28, the J call TRBJ1-2; TRBD1 aligns across 7 bases. CDR1 is MDHEN and CDR2 is SYDVKM in the germline V gene. Unmatched junction bases numbered 8, after V lost 6 bases and J lost 7 bases. This CDR3 region has 13 residues. The DNA for the CDR3 is TGTGCCAGCAGCGCCCCGACAGGGTTTGGCTACACCTTC. This codes for CASSAPTGFGYTF.

The chain employs TRBV19 and TRBJ1-1; possible D gene TRBD1, 6 bases. The germline gives CDR1 LNHDA, CDR2 SQIVND (reference sequence). The CDR3 spans 15 residues. V shed 9 bases and J shed 0 bases, with 17 bases lying between them. This CDR3 is CASLRDKRMNTEAFF. The CDR3 region has the DNA TGTGCCAGCCTTAGGGACAAGCGAATGAACACTGAAGCTTTCTTT.

The CDR3 bases are TGTGCCAGCAGTTTAAGACTAACTAGCACAGATACGCAGTATTTT. This codes for CASSLRLTSTDTQYF. This chain joins TRBV27 and TRBJ2-3; a weak D match, TRBD2 (5 bases). The CDR3 runs to 15 residues. The V gene lost 2 bases and the J gene lost 0 bases, with 9 bases spanning the gap. CDR1 and CDR2 from the germline V gene are MNHEY and SMNVEV (reference sequence).

This chain connects TRBV30 to TRBJ1-1, with 7 bases aligning to TRBD1. Germline V gene sequence: CDR1 GTSNPN, CDR2 SVGIG (reference sequence). The CDR3 length is 13 residues. Trimming cost V 4 bases and J 3 bases; bases outside gene matches: 5. The DNA of the CDR3 is TGTGCCTGGACCCGACAGGGTTACACTGAAGCTTTCTTT. This encodes CAWTRQGYTEAFF.

In its sample, this clone was seen a few times. CDR3 region: CASSWSGGAETQYF. The CDR3 nucleotides read TGCGCCAGCAGCTGGTCAGGGGGCGCCGAGACCCAGTACTTC. The gene calls are TRBV5-1 and TRBJ2-5; 8 bases match TRBD1. Germline V gene data show CDR1 as SGHRS and CDR2 as YFSETQ. The CDR3 runs to 14 residues. The junction had 6 bases not matched to a gene; V was cut back by 3 bases and J by 5 bases.

This chain connects TRBV28 to TRBJ2-7, with D perhaps matching TRBD2 (6 bases). The CDR3 contains 14 residues. Trimming removed 4 bases from V and 3 bases from J, with 13 bases in between. Germline loops: CDR1 MDHEN, CDR2 SYDVKM. CDR3 coding DNA: TGTGCCAGCAGTTCTGTGGAGGGACGCTACGAGCAGTACTTC. Protein sequence: CASSSVEGRYEQYF.

The chain uses TRBV11-1 and TRBJ1-1; no reliable D call. The germline CDR1 and CDR2 sequences are SGHAT and FQDESV (reference sequence). V dropped 0 bases and J dropped 1 base, with 3 bases sitting between them. The CDR3 contains 13 residues. The chain's CDR3 is CASSLARNTEAFF. CDR3 DNA: TGTGCCAGCAGCTTAGCTCGGAACACTGAAGCTTTCTTT. The entire variable domain, with the rest obtained from reference TRBV11-1 and TRBJ1-1, is as follows: EAEVAQSPRYKITEKSQAVAFWCDPISGHATLYWYRQILGQGPELLVQFQDESVVDDSQLPKDRFSAERLKGVDSTLKIQPAELGDSAMYLCASSLARNTEAFFGQGTRLTVV.

V and J are TRBV7-8 and TRBJ1-5, with a tentative D call TRBD1 (6 bases). The CDR3 has 16 residues. CDR1 and CDR2 (germline): SGHVS, FQNEAQ. The V end lost 2 bases, the J end lost 5 bases, and 16 bases lay between the germline ends. The CDR3 sequence is CASSLSSIQGYQPQHF. CDR3 bases: TGTGCCAGCAGCTTATCTTCCATCCAGGGGTATCAGCCCCAGCATTTT.

The chain links TRBV6-5 to TRBJ2-5, with D perhaps matching TRBD1 (6 bases). V was clipped by 10 bases and J by 2 bases, with 17 bases between them. The CDR3 loop spans 14 amino acids. Germline lookup yields CDR1 MNHEY and CDR2 SVGAGI. The CDR3 DNA is TGTGCCACGAAACAGGGCCCTATACAAGAGACCCAGTACTTC. Translating gives CATKQGPIQETQYF.

The chain is built from TRBV28 and TRBJ2-6; D may be TRBD2 (6 bases). The CDR3 length is 15 residues. The V gene's germline CDR1 is MDHEN and CDR2 SYDVKM. V lost 5 bases, J lost 2 bases, and 10 bases lay in between. The chain's CDR3 is CASSLPGAGANVLTF. The CDR3 coding sequence is TGTGCCAGCAGTCTACCGGGGGCTGGGGCCAACGTCCTGACTTTC. Filled out from reference TRBV28 and TRBJ2-6, the complete variable domain reads DVKVTQSSRYLVKRTGEKVFLECVQDMDHENMFWYRQDPGLGLRLIYFSYDVKMKEKGDIPEGYSVSREKKERFSLILESASTNQTSMYLCASSLPGAGANVLTFGAGSRLTVL.

This chain connects TRBV5-1 to TRBJ2-1; D is possibly TRBD2 (6 bases). With 5 bases removed from V and 6 bases from J, the gap between germline ends came to 21 bases. Per germline, CDR1 SGHRS and CDR2 YFSETQ. The CDR3 spans 16 residues. The CDR3 DNA is TGCGCCAGCAGGCGGGACGCAATCGGGTTTTTCAATGAGCAGTTCTTC. Encoded protein: CASRRDAIGFFNEQFF.

The chain carries TRBV29-1 and TRBJ2-1; 10 nucleotides match TRBD2. After removal of 6 bases from V and 9 bases from J, the junction contained 14 bases not matched to a gene. CDR1 and CDR2 (germline): SQVTM, ANQGSEA. The CDR3 loop spans 15 amino acids. The CDR3 here is CSVVYVASGRGEQFF. CDR3 sequence (DNA): TGCAGCGTGGTCTATGTGGCTAGCGGGAGAGGTGAGCAGTTCTTC.

The chain carries TRBV7-9 and TRBJ1-1; D unresolved. Germline-derived CDR1 and CDR2 are SEHNR and FQNEAQ (reference sequence). The CDR3 spans 14 residues. V lost 0 bases, J lost 6 bases, and 11 bases lay in between. The CDR3 spells CASSLAGAVPEAFF. For the CDR3, the DNA is TGTGCCAGCAGCTTAGCTGGCGCGGTACCTGAAGCTTTCTTT.

J is TRBJ1-3 and V is TRBV6-6; weak D call: TRBD1 (5 bases). The CDR3 contains 15 residues. Per the germline V gene, CDR1 is MNHNY and CDR2 is SVGAGI (reference sequence). V lost 11 bases, J lost 4 bases, and 21 bases lay in between. The DNA for the CDR3 is TGTGCCGCCGCCGGCCGAGGGGCAGGCGGAAACACCATATATTTT. This encodes CAAAGRGAGGNTIYF.

This clone came up a few times. This rearrangement joins TRBV2 to TRBJ2-2; TRBD2 is a possible D gene (6 bases). Germline lookup yields CDR1 SNHLY and CDR2 FYNNEI. V lost 7 bases, J lost 3 bases, and 9 bases lay in between. The CDR3 has 13 amino acids. CDR3 amino acids: CASNRDYTGELFF. The CDR3 DNA follows: TGTGCCAGCAACCGGGACTACACCGGGGAGCTGTTTTTT. Full variable domain (remainder filled in from reference TRBV2 and TRBJ2-2): EPEVTQTPSHQVTQMGQEVILRCVPISNHLYFYWYRQILGQKVEFLVSFYNNEISEKSEIFDDQFSVERPDGSNFTLKIRSTKLEDSAMYFCASNRDYTGELFFGEGSRLTVL.

The chain recombines TRBV2 with TRBJ2-6, with D possibly TRBD1 on 5 matching bases. Germline values: CDR1 SNHLY, CDR2 FYNNEI. The V gene lost 7 bases and the J gene lost 0 bases, with 10 bases spanning the gap. This CDR3 is 15 amino acids long. The DNA of the CDR3 is TGTGCCAGCACAGGGAACCCCTCTGGGGCCAACGTCCTGACTTTC. As protein: CASTGNPSGANVLTF.

The rearrangement joins TRBV11-2 to TRBJ2-2; tentatively, D is TRBD1 (6 bases). Trimming cost V 6 bases and J 4 bases, with 9 bases left between them. CDR1 and CDR2 (germline): SGHAT, FQNNGV. There are 13 residues in the CDR3. CDR3 bases: TGTGCCAGCAGAGGACAGTCCACCGGGGAGCTGTTTTTT. Translating it yields CASRGQSTGELFF.

The rearrangement uses TRBV5-1 and TRBJ2-3, with unresolved D. Germline V gene lookup returns CDR1 SGHRS and CDR2 YFSETQ. The CDR3 runs to 17 residues. V was cut by 0 bases and J by 1 base, with 15 bases left in between. CDR3 sequence: CASSLGSSQTGTDTQYF. The CDR3 DNA reads TGCGCCAGCAGCTTGGGGAGTTCTCAGACTGGCACAGATACGCAGTATTTT. The full variable domain, rest sourced from reference TRBV5-1 and TRBJ2-3, is KAGVTQTPRYLIKTRGQQVTLSCSPISGHRSVSWYQQTPGQGLQFLFEYFSETQRNKGNFPGRFSGRQFSNSRSEMNVSTLELGDSALYLCASSLGSSQTGTDTQYFGPGTRLTVL.

The gene calls are TRBV4-3 and TRBJ2-7; D is unresolved. V was clipped by 4 bases and J by 6 bases, with 13 bases between them. Germline V gene sequence: CDR1 LGHNA, CDR2 YSLEER. The CDR3 runs to 13 residues. The CDR3 is CASSPTIGSEQYF. The CDR3 nucleotides are TGCGCCAGCAGCCCTACAATAGGCTCCGAGCAGTACTTC.

The chain carries TRBV28 and TRBJ1-2; TRBD1 is a possible D gene (5 bases). CDR3 size: 12 residues. V was clipped by 7 bases and J by 8 bases, with 14 bases between them. CDR1 is MDHEN, CDR2 SYDVKM, per germline. In DNA, the CDR3 is TGTGCCAGCAACTCGGGGGGTGGAGGCTACACCTTC. Residues: CASNSGGGGYTF.

This chain connects TRBV6-5 to TRBJ2-1, with a weak D call TRBD2 (6 bases). The CDR3 has 15 amino acids. Trimming removed 5 bases from V and 4 bases from J, with 15 bases in between. Germline loops: CDR1 MNHEY, CDR2 SVGAGI. The CDR3 region is CASSLSGRRYNEQFF. The CDR3 DNA follows: TGTGCCAGCAGTCTCAGCGGGCGGAGGTACAATGAGCAGTTCTTC.

This chain joins TRBV19 and TRBJ1-2; perhaps TRBD1 as D (5 bases). V was pared by 7 bases and J by 1 base, with 16 bases between. Germline V gene lookup returns CDR1 LNHDA and CDR2 SQIVND (reference sequence). This CDR3 contains 15 residues. CDR3 in DNA: TGTGCCAGTACCACCGGGACGGGGAATAACTATGGCTACACCTTC. Its protein product is CASTTGTGNNYGYTF.

The chain joins TRBV14 to TRBJ1-1, with 9 nucleotides matching TRBD1. The CDR3 contains 17 residues. After removal of 2 bases from V and 5 bases from J, the junction contained 12 bases not matched to a gene. Germline loops: CDR1 SGHDN, CDR2 FVKESK. The CDR3 reads CASSQIDRGTIRTEAFF. CDR3 DNA sequence: TGTGCCAGCAGCCAAATAGACAGGGGGACAATTCGGACTGAAGCTTTCTTT.

The J gene is TRBJ1-5, the V gene TRBV2, with D uncertain. V lost 7 bases and J 2 bases, leaving 12 bases between the germline ends. Germline CDR1 and CDR2: SNHLY and FYNNEI. This CDR3 has 14 amino acids. CDR3 sequence reads: CASTPIGRNQPQHF. CDR3 sequence (DNA): TGTGCCAGCACCCCGATCGGCCGCAATCAGCCCCAGCATTTT.